This T cell receptor (beta chain) was profiled in a study of somatic mutations in cytotoxic T cells in rheumatoid arthritis. TCRdb keeps only in-frame clones here, not all; method: immunoSEQ multiplex PCR. Of about 19,000 clones in the sample, 55% to 80% were seen once. Notes on this clone: Its antigen is still unknown.

General study results and limits: Rheumatoid arthritis patients showed CD8+ clonality increasing with age, unlike healthy controls.

V lost 0 bases to trimming and J lost 0 bases, with 9 bases between them. The CDR3 is 15 residues long. The germline V gene encodes CDR1 LGHNA and CDR2 YNFKEQ. This sequence joins TRBV4-2 and TRBJ2-7; maybe TRBD1 (5 bases). The sequenced sample consisted of CD8+ T cells sorted from blood. The origin of this receptor is an adult with rheumatoid arthritis. This CDR3 reads CASSQERDSSYEQYF. Here the CDR3 DNA reads TGTGCCAGCAGCCAAGAACGTGACAGCTCCTACGAGCAGTACTTC.